Below, 15 T cell receptor beta chains from the same sample are listed, as sequenced in a study of human T cells and chemical hapten exposure (dated by TCRdb to the early 2020s). Library creation used RACE. Sequencing was carried out with a NextSeq 500. Using fastp at Q25 and MiXCR, TCRdb reprocessed the public reads and kept productive beta chains. Every CDR3 protein is listed once, alongside the most common genes and DNA of its rows. This sample is represented by tens of thousands of distinct CDR3 sequences; approximately 6.7% of them were singletons. Over 1.5% of the sample comes from the top ten. In light of the paper, this sample's time point label describes: pre-sensitization, week 0. The sample's treatment or condition, from its label and the paper: therapeutic diphenylcyclopropenone sensitization with weekly scalp DPC. The sample in question was whole blood, obtained in connection with sensitization to the hapten diphenylcyclopropenone (DPC). The receptors here all came from a woman aged 25-40 years with alopecia areata. Some clones in this sample may be carry-over from other donors' samples.

The sample holds many counts of this clonotype. The chain joins TRBV7-2 to TRBJ2-3; 8 nucleotides match TRBD2. The V segment lost 0 bases and the J segment 2 bases; nucleotides outside the gene matches: 4. Germline V gene sequence: CDR1 SGHTA, CDR2 FQGNSA. This CDR3 spans 16 amino acids. CDR3 residues: CASSLASGANTDTQYF. In DNA, the CDR3 is TGTGCCAGCAGCTTAGCTAGCGGGGCCAACACAGATACGCAGTATTTT.

This clonotype was counted at least ten times. The rearrangement links TRBV7-8 to TRBJ1-1; possible D gene TRBD1, 5 bases. V dropped 4 bases and J dropped 0 bases, with 24 bases sitting between them. Germline CDR1 reads SGHVS; CDR2 reads FQNEAQ. The CDR3 spans 19 residues. As DNA, the CDR3 is TGTGCCAGCAGCTCCTTCCGGGGGGGGGGTCCCTTAATGAACACTGAAGCTTTCTTT. Translation: CASSSFRGGGPLMNTEAFF.

The chain links TRBV20-1 to TRBJ1-6; TRBD1 might be the D (6 bases). The V end lost 2 bases, the J end lost 6 bases, and 14 bases lay between the germline ends. Germline V gives CDR1 DFQATT, CDR2 SNEGSKA (reference sequence). CDR3 length equals 15 residues. CDR3 sequence (DNA): TGCAGTGCTAGACCAGCAGGGGCAATTAATTCACCCCTCCACTTT. Amino acid sequence: CSARPAGAINSPLHF.

This clonotype was seen at least ten times. The V and J genes are TRBV6-1 and TRBJ2-2; 10 bases agree with TRBD1. J lost 4 bases, V lost 6 bases, and 14 bases had no gene match. CDR1 is MNHNS and CDR2 is SASEGT in the germline V gene. This CDR3 contains 18 residues. In DNA form, the CDR3 reads TGTGCCAGCAGCGAAACCGGGACAGGGGATACGAGCACCGGGGAGCTGTTTTTT. Protein sequence: CASSETGTGDTSTGELFF.

This clonotype was counted many times. J is TRBJ1-2 and V is TRBV29-1; D is perhaps TRBD1 (5 bases). Trimming shortened V by 3 bases and J by 6 bases, and 17 bases separated the two germline ends. There are 14 residues in the CDR3. The germline V gene encodes CDR1 SQVTM and CDR2 ANQGSEA. CDR3: CSVDSRQGLDGYTF. The CDR3, as DNA: TGCAGCGTTGACTCTCGGCAGGGTCTTGATGGCTACACCTTC.

This clonotype was observed a few times. The chain combines TRBV7-9 with TRBJ1-5; D gene unclear. This CDR3 is built from 21 residues. The V and J ends lost 5 bases and 0 bases respectively, with 29 bases between them. From germline, CDR1 is SEHNR and CDR2 FQNEAQ (reference sequence). The CDR3 here is CASSALDQRLFGIYSNQPQHF. CDR3 DNA sequence: TGTGCCAGCAGCGCTTTGGACCAACGGCTTTTCGGCATTTATAGCAATCAGCCCCAGCATTTT.

The sample holds a few counts of this clonotype. The V gene is TRBV7-2, the J gene TRBJ1-1; 7 positions match TRBD1. The germline gives CDR1 SGHTA, CDR2 FQGNSA. V lost 9 bases, J lost 0 bases, and 4 bases stayed unmatched. This CDR3 is 13 amino acids long. The chain's CDR3 is CASLDRVNTEAFF. The DNA for the CDR3 is TGTGCCAGTCTTGACAGGGTGAACACTGAAGCTTTCTTT.

On this clonotype: A much larger clone differs by one base, so this may be a read error. The CDR3 here is CSVDPAIRETQYF. In DNA form, the CDR3 reads TGCAGCGTTGATCCAGCGATTCGAGAGACCCAGTACTTC. This chain joins TRBV29-1 and TRBJ2-5, with unresolved D. The CDR3 totals 13 residues. Germline V gene lookup returns CDR1 SQVTM and CDR2 ANQGSEA. V was cut by 3 bases and J by 4 bases, with 12 bases left in between.

This clonotype was counted ten times or more. The rearrangement links TRBV7-8 to TRBJ1-6, with a weak D call TRBD1 (5 bases). The germline CDR1 and CDR2 sequences are SGHVS and FQNEAQ. The CDR3 has 14 residues. Between the trimmed V and J ends, which lost 5 bases and 8 bases, there was a span of 13 bases. The CDR3 spells CASSPRIGDSPLHF. The DNA of the CDR3 is TGTGCCAGCAGCCCCCGCATAGGGGATTCACCCCTCCACTTT.

This clonotype showed up many times. V gene TRBV6-2 or TRBV6-3 combines with J gene TRBJ2-7, with no clear D. Trimming removed 0 bases at V and 6 bases at J, with 15 bases between. The CDR3 loop spans 15 amino acids. Germline V lookup: CDR1 MNHEY, CDR2 SVGEGT. The CDR3 DNA reads TGTGCCAGCAGTTACTCGAGATTGGGCGGCGGCGAGCAGTACTTC. Translated: CASSYSRLGGGEQYF.

This clonotype was detected many times. V usage is TRBV5-6 and J usage is TRBJ1-5; D might be TRBD1 (5 bases). Germline V gives CDR1 SGHDT, CDR2 YYEEEE. Trimming left V 4 bases short and J 5 bases short, with 19 bases between. This CDR3 contains 16 residues. CDR3 region: CASSLLGGSSDQPQHF. DNA for the CDR3: TGTGCCAGCAGCCTCTTGGGGGGGAGTTCGGATCAGCCCCAGCATTTT. The full variable domain, rest sourced from reference TRBV5-6 and TRBJ1-5, is DAGVTQSPTHLIKTRGQQVTLRCSPKSGHDTVSWYQQALGQGPQFIFQYYEEEERQRGNFPDRFSGHQFPNYSSELNVNALLLGDSALYLCASSLLGGSSDQPQHFGDGTRLSIL.

The chain links TRBV12-3 or TRBV12-4 to TRBJ1-1; no clear D gene. This CDR3 is built from 17 residues. V lost 7 bases to trimming and J lost 6 bases, with 27 bases between them. The CDR3 DNA sequence: TGTGCCAGCACCCCCCCCCTCCGGAAACGGCTTTTGCCTGAAGCTTTCTTT. This gives the protein CASTPPLRKRLLPEAFF.

The chain couples TRBV12-3 or TRBV12-4 to TRBJ1-1; the D is unclear. The CDR3 runs 12 residues. Trimming took off 6 bases at V and 4 bases at J, with 9 bases between the two ends. As DNA, the CDR3 is TGTGCCAGCAGCCCCTCAGGCACTGAAGCTTTCTTT. Protein sequence: CASSPSGTEAFF.

This clonotype was counted ten times or more. The rearrangement joins TRBV4-1 to TRBJ2-6, with D possibly TRBD2 on 6 matching bases. Trimming shortened V by 9 bases and J by 2 bases, and 17 bases separated the two germline ends. CDR3 size: 16 residues. The V gene's germline CDR1 is MGHRA and CDR2 YSYEKL. CDR3 DNA: TGCGCCAGTTCGATCGGCGGGGTTGCTGGGGCCAACGTCCTGACTTTC. Its protein is CASSIGGVAGANVLTF.

There are a few counts of this clonotype. The chain combines TRBV7-9 with TRBJ2-7; 7 bases align to TRBD1. Germline lookup yields CDR1 SEHNR and CDR2 FQNEAQ (reference sequence). This CDR3 has 13 amino acids. Losses at the gene ends were 5 bases for V and 3 bases for J; bases not matched to a gene: 4. The CDR3 protein is CASSPPGGYEQYF. CDR3 in DNA: TGTGCCAGCAGCCCCCCAGGGGGCTACGAGCAGTACTTC.